The next 23 T cell receptor beta chains were all read from a single sample in a study of T cell clonality in common variable immunodeficiency (dated by TCRdb to between 2015 and 2017). Libraries came from the immunoSEQ multiplex PCR assay. Held by TCRdb, this immuneACCESS table contains in-frame sequences only and omits some clones. Under half of the omission traces to an unresolved V gene where checked; the cause of the rest is unknown. Here the sample lists 45,000 to 70,000 clones, none seen once only. About 5.7% of the sample is in the top ten clones. Material: peripheral blood mononuclear cells. These receptors all come from a person aged 18 to 70 in good health.

This clone has at least ten counts. Read data end 3 residues before the CDR3 end; the end is taken from the germline J gene. The chain recombines TRBV19 with TRBJ2-3; tentative D call: TRBD1 (5 bases). V lost 1 base and J 0 bases, leaving 8 bases between the germline ends. Germline CDR1 reads LNHDA; CDR2 reads SQIVND (reference sequence). CDR3 length equals 15 residues. This chain's CDR3 is CASSIVDSSTDTQYF. The covered CDR3 bases are TGTGCCAGTAGTATAGTTGACAGTAGCACAGATACG. The whole variable domain, filled in from reference TRBV19 and TRBJ2-3, reads DGGITQSPKYLFRKEGQNVTLSCEQNLNHDAMYWYRQDPGQGLRLIYYSQIVNDFQKGDIAEGYSVSREKKESFPLTVTSAQKNPTAFYLCASSIVDSSTDTQYFGPGTRLTVL.

In its sample, this clone was seen many times. CDR3 DNA (partial): TGTGCCAGCAGCCGTCCCAGGGGGCTGAACACC. It yields the protein CASSRPRGLNT. The full CDR3 protein is CASSRPRGLNTIYF. The chain recombines TRBV5-6 with TRBJ1-3, with 8 positions matching TRBD1. The sequenced fragment ends 3 residues before the CDR3 boundary, so the rest is inferred from the germline J gene. The junction had 7 bases not matched to a gene; V was cut back by 4 bases and J by 7 bases. There are 14 residues in the CDR3. Germline CDR1 reads SGHDT; CDR2 reads YYEEEE.

Ten or more counts support this clone. The CDR3 is cut off 3 residues early in the read; its end comes from the germline J gene. J is TRBJ2-7 and V is TRBV20-1, with 11 bases matching TRBD1. The CDR3 contains 17 residues. J was trimmed by 5 bases and V by 1 base; bases with no gene match: 13. Germline CDR1 is DFQATT and CDR2 is SNEGSKA (reference sequence). The DNA read from the CDR3 is TGCAGTGCTAGAGTGCTTGCCGGGACAGGGGGAGCCCACGAG. As protein: CSARVLAGTGGAHE. The full CDR3 protein is CSARVLAGTGGAHEQYF.

This clone was recorded at least ten times. The CDR3 end lies 3 residues beyond the end of the read and is filled in from the germline J gene. The genes are TRBV5-1 and TRBJ2-1, with 9 bases aligning to TRBD2. In germline, CDR1 is SGHRS, CDR2 YFSETQ. The V gene end was trimmed by 4 bases and the J gene end by 0 bases; junction bases not matched to a gene: 8. The CDR3 consists of 17 residues. The sequenced part of the CDR3 DNA is TGCGCCAGCAGCCGATCGACTAGCGGACGCTCCTACAATGAG. Its protein is CASSRSTSGRSYNE. The entire CDR3 reads CASSRSTSGRSYNEQFF.

The table lists this clone with many counts. The read comes to an end 3 residues before the CDR3 does, leaving the germline J gene to fill in the end. The chain combines TRBV19 with TRBJ2-3, with 9 bases matching TRBD1. CDR1 and CDR2 (germline): LNHDA, SQIVND (reference sequence). The V and J ends lost 5 bases and 5 bases, in that order; junction bases with no gene match: 5. The CDR3 totals 14 residues. The CDR3 bases that were read are TGTGCCAGTAGTTCGGGGACAGGGATAGATACG. Protein sequence: CASSSGTGIDT. In full, the CDR3 reads CASSSGTGIDTQYF.

This clone was recorded many times. Sequence at one end of the junction differs from germline and may be a read error. The part of the CDR3 DNA that was read is TGCGCCAGCAGCCAAGATAGTGACAGGGGTGAAAAA. Translating gives CASSQDSDRGEK. The full CDR3 sequence reads CASSQDSDRGEKLFF. The chain is built from TRBV4-2 and TRBJ1-4, with TRBD1 matching over 8 bases. The CDR3 end falls 3 residues outside the read, so it is completed with the germline J gene. The CDR3 runs 15 residues. Germline V CDR1 and CDR2: LGHNA, YNFKEQ.

Worth noting for this clone: The CDR3 goes on 3 residues after the read ends, and that part is filled in from the germline J gene. This chain uses TRBV11-1 with TRBJ1-1; 7 nucleotides align to TRBD1. The CDR3 length is 14 residues. Germline CDR1 is SGHAT and CDR2 is FQDESV (reference sequence). The junction had 5 bases not matched to a gene; V was cut back by 3 bases and J by 4 bases. The sequenced part of the CDR3 DNA is TGTGCCAGCAGCTTGAGGGGGCTTGGCACTGAA. It is translated as CASSLRGLGTE. The CDR3, in full, reads CASSLRGLGTEAFF.

Ten or more counts support this clone. The missing CDR3 end, 3 residues past where the read stops, is filled in from the germline J gene. The chain recombines TRBV7-9 with TRBJ2-3; D gene ambiguous. Germline assignment: CDR1 SEHNR and CDR2 FQNEAQ (reference sequence). V was clipped by 5 bases and J by 0 bases, with 9 bases between them. The length of the CDR3 is 14 residues. Partial CDR3 DNA: TGTGCCAGCAGCCCGGTGCGTAGCACAGATACG. Its protein is CASSPVRSTDT. In full, the CDR3 is CASSPVRSTDTQYF. The variable domain in full, completed from reference TRBV7-9 and TRBJ2-3, reads DTGVSQNPRHKITKRGQNVTFRCDPISEHNRLYWYRQTLGQGPEFLTYFQNEAQLEKSRLLSDRFSAERPKGSFSTLEIQRTEQGDSAMYLCASSPVRSTDTQYFGPGTRLTVL.

The table lists this clone with many counts. The missing CDR3 end, 3 residues past where the read stops, is filled in from the germline J gene. The chain couples TRBV6-1 to TRBJ2-3; TRBD2 matches 10 bases. This CDR3 region has 15 residues. Trimming at V came to 1 base and at J to 3 bases, leaving 1 base not matched to a gene. Germline values: CDR1 MNHNS, CDR2 SASEGT. This CDR3 is CASSEGLAGTDTQYF. The CDR3 bases that were read are TGTGCCAGCAGTGAAGGACTAGCGGGTACAGATACG.

This clone was seen many times. The read terminates 3 residues before the CDR3 end, so the remaining end is supplied by the germline J gene. The chain employs TRBV6-1 and TRBJ2-7; the D gene is possibly TRBD1 (5 bases). Germline V gene data show CDR1 as MNHNS and CDR2 as SASEGT. This CDR3 contains 14 residues. V lost 4 bases, J lost 6 bases, and 16 bases lay in between. Partial CDR3 DNA: TGTGCCAGCAGTGTCCCAGGGCGCGGTTCCGAG. Translated: CASSVPGRGSE. The full-length CDR3 reads as CASSVPGRGSEQYF.

The CDR3 here is CAISDYRDAYNSPLHF. CDR3 DNA (partial): TGTGCCATCAGTGACTACAGGGACGCCTATAATTCACCC. This rearrangement joins TRBV10-3 to TRBJ1-6; weak D call: TRBD1 (6 bases). With the read ending 3 residues before the CDR3 end, the germline J gene is used to fill in that end. CDR3 length: 16 amino acids. Germline V gene sequence: CDR1 ENHRY, CDR2 SYGVKD. V was cut by 3 bases and J by 2 bases, with 11 bases left in between.

This clone was seen ten or more times. Coverage ceases 3 residues before the CDR3 finishes, and the germline J gene fills in the end. The rearrangement links TRBV5-1 to TRBJ2-7; TRBD1 might be the D (6 bases). This CDR3 is 13 amino acids long. Trimming shortened V by 4 bases and J by 5 bases, and 13 bases separated the two germline ends. Germline CDR1 and CDR2: SGHRS and YFSETQ. The CDR3 DNA, read in part, is TGCGCCAGCAGCCGGGACATGATGGACGAG. Its translation is CASSRDMMDE. The entire CDR3 sequence reads CASSRDMMDEQYF.

Ten or more counts support this clone. The read terminates 3 residues ahead of where the CDR3 ends, so the germline J gene completes it. The chain recombines TRBV2 with TRBJ1-4; D may be TRBD1 (6 bases). The germline gives CDR1 SNHLY, CDR2 FYNNEI. The CDR3 consists of 12 residues. The part of the CDR3 DNA that was read is TGTGCCAGCGGAAACAGGGAGAGGAAA. Its translation is CASGNRERK. The entire CDR3 is CASGNRERKLFF.

This clone was counted at least ten times. From the germline J gene comes the end of the CDR3, since the read stops 3 residues before it. The chain joins TRBV28 to TRBJ1-1, with no clear D. The length of the CDR3 is 12 residues. The V end was cut by 5 bases, the J end by 1 base, with 5 bases between. Germline V gives CDR1 MDHEN, CDR2 SYDVKM. CDR3 sequence reads: CASSPQNTEAFF. CDR3 bases read: TGTGCCAGCAGTCCACAGAACACTGAA.

This clone was counted many times. The read falls 3 residues short of the CDR3 end, and the missing part is taken from the germline J gene. The chain joins TRBV20-1 to TRBJ2-1; D unclear. V was pared by 1 base and J by 3 bases, with 10 bases between. The CDR3 contains 14 residues. Germline loops: CDR1 DFQATT, CDR2 SNEGSKA (reference sequence). The CDR3: CSARALRNYNEQFF. The sequenced CDR3 bases are TGCAGTGCTAGAGCCCTGCGGAACTACAATGAG.

This clone was found many times. The covered CDR3 bases are TGTGCCAGCTCACAAGCTAGCGGGGGCTACAATGAG. This sequence encodes CASSQASGGYNE. The full CDR3 protein reads CASSQASGGYNEQFF. V and J are TRBV18 and TRBJ2-1; 10 nucleotides line up with TRBD2. The CDR3 end falls 3 residues outside the read, so it is completed with the germline J gene. The germline CDR1 and CDR2 sequences are KGHSH and LQKENI. The CDR3 covers 15 residues. With V trimmed by 4 bases and J by 3 bases, 3 bases remained unmatched.

Of note for this clone: The read is 3 residues too short to cover the CDR3 end, so that end is filled in from the germline J gene. This sequence joins TRBV19 and TRBJ2-7; 7 bases match TRBD1. The CDR3 has 14 residues. The V gene end was trimmed by 8 bases and the J gene end by 6 bases; junction bases not matched to a gene: 13. Looked up from germline, CDR1 is LNHDA and CDR2 is SQIVND (reference sequence). This CDR3 reads CASGIRDSLREQYF. The covered CDR3 bases are TGTGCCAGTGGCATCCGGGACAGTCTACGCGAG.

This clone was recorded at least ten times. The CDR3 end lies 3 residues beyond the end of the read and is filled in from the germline J gene. The chain couples TRBV5-1 to TRBJ1-1, with D tentatively TRBD1 (5 bases). The CDR3 contains 13 residues. Germline V gives CDR1 SGHRS, CDR2 YFSETQ. V lost 1 base, J lost 7 bases, and 11 bases lay in between. The CDR3 sequence: CASSLTGRGEAFF. CDR3 DNA (partial): TGCGCCAGCAGCTTGACAGGTAGAGGTGAA.

This clone was observed many times. The read is 3 residues too short to cover the CDR3 end, so that end is filled in from the germline J gene. The J gene is TRBJ2-3, the V gene TRBV19, with 12 bases matching TRBD2. V was clipped by 8 bases and J by 4 bases; unmatched bases: 7. The germline CDR1 and CDR2 sequences are LNHDA and SQIVND (reference sequence). This CDR3 has 15 amino acids. Here the CDR3 reads CASALAGGLSDTQYF. Partial CDR3 DNA: TGTGCCAGTGCGCTAGCGGGAGGGCTGTCAGATACG.

The sample holds many counts of this clone. The covered CDR3 bases are TGCGCCAGCAGTGATCTCGGGACTAGCGGGAGTTACTACAATGAG. Amino acids: CASSDLGTSGSYYNE. The full CDR3 protein reads CASSDLGTSGSYYNEQFF. The V call is TRBV10-1, the J call TRBJ2-1; 14 bases align to TRBD2. The CDR3 extends 3 residues past the end of the read, so its final part is completed from the germline J gene. The CDR3 is made up of 18 amino acids. The junction had 7 bases not matched to a gene; V was cut back by 3 bases and J by 3 bases. Germline V CDR1 and CDR2: WNHNN, SYGVQD (reference sequence).

This clone has a count of ten or more. The read stops 3 residues short of the end of the CDR3; the missing end is completed from the germline J gene. The V call is TRBV19, the J call TRBJ2-2, with 7 bases fitting TRBD1. V shed 4 bases and J 0 bases; nucleotides not matched to a gene: 5. The CDR3 runs to 16 residues. The germline V gene encodes CDR1 LNHDA and CDR2 SQIVND (reference sequence). CDR3 DNA, as far as it was read: TGTGCCAGTAGTACTCGACAGGGACCGAACACCGGGGAG. Translated: CASSTRQGPNTGE. The CDR3 as a whole reads CASSTRQGPNTGELFF. Combining the CDR3 with reference TRBV19 and TRBJ2-2 gives the whole variable domain DGGITQSPKYLFRKEGQNVTLSCEQNLNHDAMYWYRQDPGQGLRLIYYSQIVNDFQKGDIAEGYSVSREKKESFPLTVTSAQKNPTAFYLCASSTRQGPNTGELFFGEGSRLTVL.

The sample holds many counts of this clone. The observed sequence ends 3 residues before the CDR3 terminus, with the missing tail filled in from the germline J gene. The V call is TRBV2, the J call TRBJ2-5, with D tentatively TRBD2 (6 bases). The CDR3 extends over 13 amino acids. V lost 2 bases and J lost 5, with 9 bases in between. Germline assignment: CDR1 SNHLY and CDR2 FYNNEI. The CDR3: CASSERLGETQYF. The CDR3 DNA, read in part, is TGTGCCAGCAGTGAAAGACTAGGGGAGACC.

This clone has a count of ten or more. The read gets to within 3 residues of the CDR3 end, and the germline J gene fills in the rest. V is TRBV6-2 or TRBV6-3 and J is TRBJ2-3; D might be TRBD2 (6 bases). The CDR3 spans 13 residues. Trimming removed 6 bases at V and 6 bases at J, with 13 bases between. Germline CDR1 reads MNHEY; CDR2 reads SVGEGT. This chain's CDR3 is CASRDGGSDTQYF. The DNA read from the CDR3 is TGTGCCAGCAGAGACGGGGGTAGTGATACG.